The 7 T cell receptor beta chains in this list originate from one sample, sequenced in a study of blood T cell repertoires in COVID-19. Profiling relied on immunoSEQ multiplex PCR, and the TCRdb table lists in-frame clones only, not all of them. The sample contains roughly 300,000 clones, around 86% of which appear only once. Specimen: peripheral blood. The receptors were sampled from a woman aged 40 to 49 who had recovered from COVID-19.

The chain carries TRBV29-1 and TRBJ1-4; 7 bases align to TRBD1. CDR3 size: 12 residues. Germline CDR1 is SQVTM and CDR2 is ANQGSEA. V gave up 7 bases and J gave up 6 bases; unmatched junction bases: 5. The CDR3 DNA sequence: TGCAGCGCCAGACAGGGTTATGAAAAACTGTTTTTT. It is translated as CSARQGYEKLFF.

Remarks on this clone: A read error may produce the germline difference seen at one junction end. This sequence joins TRBV6-2 or TRBV6-3 and TRBJ2-1; 8 bases are a match to TRBD1. The CDR3 is made up of 14 amino acids. CDR1 and CDR2 (germline): MNHEY, SVGEGT. The CDR3 DNA reads as TGTGCCAGCAGTTGGCAGGGGGCATGGAATGGGCAGTTCTTC. This encodes CASSWQGAWNGQFF.

The chain has TRBV6-5 and TRBJ1-1; 7 nucleotides agree with TRBD1. The CDR3 consists of 15 residues. The germline CDR1 and CDR2 sequences are MNHEY and SVGAGI. The trim removed 6 bases at V and 1 base at J, leaving 8 bases unmatched. CDR3: CASSRLQGPNTEAFF. CDR3 in DNA: TGTGCCAGCAGCAGACTACAGGGGCCGAACACTGAAGCTTTCTTT.

The V call is TRBV5-1, the J call TRBJ2-3, with 16 bases matching TRBD2. In germline, CDR1 is SGHRS, CDR2 YFSETQ. The CDR3 sequence is 18 residues long. V lost 4 bases and J lost 1; bases outside the gene matches: 6. CDR3 sequence reads: CASSPGLAGGRGTDTQYF. CDR3 coding DNA: TGCGCCAGCAGCCCGGGACTAGCGGGGGGGCGGGGCACAGATACGCAGTATTTT.

J is TRBJ2-3 and V is TRBV6-5; weak D call: TRBD1 (5 bases). The CDR3 is made up of 16 amino acids. The V gene's germline CDR1 is MNHEY and CDR2 SVGAGI. Between the trimmed V and J ends, which lost 2 bases and 4 bases, there was a span of 16 bases. The CDR3 DNA follows: TGTGCCAGCAGTTACGATTCGGCAGGGATCGCAGATACGCAGTATTTT. This gives the protein CASSYDSAGIADTQYF.

The chain links TRBV4-1 to TRBJ1-1, with D possibly being TRBD1 (6 bases). The CDR3 is 17 amino acids. Trimming cost V 0 bases and J 1 base, with 15 bases left between them. Germline V gene sequence: CDR1 MGHRA, CDR2 YSYEKL. The CDR3 is CASSQERGLEENTEAFF. The CDR3 nucleotides are TGCGCCAGCAGCCAAGAGAGGGGGTTAGAGGAGAACACTGAAGCTTTCTTT.

The chain recombines TRBV9 with TRBJ2-5, with D tentatively TRBD1 (6 bases). This CDR3 has 11 amino acids. Germline-derived CDR1 and CDR2 are SGDLS and YYNGEE. The V end was cut by 2 bases, the J end by 8 bases, with 7 bases between. CDR3 in DNA: TGTGCCAGCAGCGTGGGGGCTACCCAGTACTTC. It codes for CASSVGATQYF.